The clone carrying this T cell receptor beta chain was recorded once. This record comes from a study of blood T cell repertoires in COVID-19. Germline CDR1 is MNHEY and CDR2 is SMNVEV (reference sequence). The CDR3 is 17 residues long. The ends lost 3 bases at V and 7 bases at J; junction bases unmatched: 14. Assay: immunoSEQ multiplex PCR; the TCRdb copy retains only in-frame clones and omits some. The table records about 290,000 clones, roughly nine tenths of them present only once. The chain links TRBV27 to TRBJ1-4, with TRBD1 identical over 7 bases. The sequence derives from a woman aged 25 to 39 with COVID-19, enrolled during active disease. Sample: peripheral blood. CDR3 in DNA: TGTGCCAGCAGTTTCGGGCTTGAGGGACAGTCGGTTGAAAAACTGTTTTTT. Protein product: CASSFGLEGQSVEKLFF.